This TCR beta chain was observed in a study of cytotoxic CD8 clonotypes in ibrutinib-treated CLL. Findings and limits, study-wide: The public clonotypes identified were infrequent and showed contraction or stability on treatment. Sustained-remission and progressing patients diverged in sampling times. Patients had baseline clonality above age-matched healthy donors, and this clonality moved with circulating CD8+ T-cell counts.

Only in-frame clones appear in the TCRdb table, and some are missing; sequencing was by immunoSEQ multiplex PCR. There are 250,000 to 350,000 clones in the sample; about 72% occur only once, and around 6% lies in the top ten. This clone appeared a few times. The antigen is not known. CDR1 is MDHEN, CDR2 SYDVKM, per germline. With 6 bases removed from V and 1 base from J, the gap between germline ends came to 10 bases. This CDR3 contains 14 residues. The TCR comes from a human donor with chronic lymphocytic leukemia. The sequenced sample was PBMCs, obtained at disease progression, from a patient treated with ibrutinib. The V and J genes are TRBV28 and TRBJ2-4; no definite D call. The CDR3: CASSRVVAKNIQYF. DNA for the CDR3: TGTGCCAGCAGCCGGGTAGTGGCCAAAAACATTCAGTACTTC. Full variable domain (missing parts from reference TRBV28 and TRBJ2-4): DVKVTQSSRYLVKRTGEKVFLECVQDMDHENMFWYRQDPGLGLRLIYFSYDVKMKEKGDIPEGYSVSREKKERFSLILESASTNQTSMYLCASSRVVAKNIQYFGAGTRLSVL.